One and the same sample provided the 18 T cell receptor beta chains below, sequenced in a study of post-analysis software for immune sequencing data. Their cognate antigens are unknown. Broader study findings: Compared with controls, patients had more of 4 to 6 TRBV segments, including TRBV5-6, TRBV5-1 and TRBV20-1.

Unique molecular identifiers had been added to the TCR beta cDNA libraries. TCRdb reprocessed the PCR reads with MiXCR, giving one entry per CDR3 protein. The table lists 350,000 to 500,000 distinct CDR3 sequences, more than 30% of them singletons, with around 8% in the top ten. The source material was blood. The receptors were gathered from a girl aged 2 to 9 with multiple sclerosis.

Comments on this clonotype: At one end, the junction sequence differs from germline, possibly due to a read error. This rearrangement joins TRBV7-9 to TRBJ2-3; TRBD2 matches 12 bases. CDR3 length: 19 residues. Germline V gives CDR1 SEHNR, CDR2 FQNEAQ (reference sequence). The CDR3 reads CASSLRTSGTLALTDMQYF. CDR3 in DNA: TGTGCCAGCAGCTTAAGGACTAGCGGGACCCTTGCTCTCACAGATATGCAGTATTTT. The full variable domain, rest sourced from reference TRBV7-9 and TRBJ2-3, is DTGVSQNPRHKITKRGQNVTFRCDPISEHNRLYWYRQTLGQGPEFLTYFQNEAQLEKSRLLSDRFSAERPKGSFSTLEIQRTEQGDSAMYLCASSLRTSGTLALTDMQYFGPGTRLTVL.

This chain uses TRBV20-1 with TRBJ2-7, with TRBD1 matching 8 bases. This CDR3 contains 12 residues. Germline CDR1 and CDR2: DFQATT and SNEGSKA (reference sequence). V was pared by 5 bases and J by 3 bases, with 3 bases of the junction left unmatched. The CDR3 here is CSARQGYYEQYF. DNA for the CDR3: TGCAGTGCTCGACAGGGGTACTACGAGCAGTACTTC.

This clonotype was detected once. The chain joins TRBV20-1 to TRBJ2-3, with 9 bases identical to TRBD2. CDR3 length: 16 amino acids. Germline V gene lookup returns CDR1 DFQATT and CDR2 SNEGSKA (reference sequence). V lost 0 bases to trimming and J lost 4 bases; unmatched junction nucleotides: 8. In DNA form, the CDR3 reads TGCAGTGCTAGAGATGCCCCTAGCGGGGACGCAGATACGCAGTATTTT. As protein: CSARDAPSGDADTQYF.

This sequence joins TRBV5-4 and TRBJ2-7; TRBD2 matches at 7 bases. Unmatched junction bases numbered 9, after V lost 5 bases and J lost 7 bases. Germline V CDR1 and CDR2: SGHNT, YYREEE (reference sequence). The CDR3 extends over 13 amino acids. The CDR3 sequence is CASRRGGSWEQYF. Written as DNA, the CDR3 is TGTGCCAGCAGGCGGGGCGGGAGTTGGGAGCAGTACTTC. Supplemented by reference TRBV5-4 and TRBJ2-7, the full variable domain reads ETGVTQSPTHLIKTRGQQVTLRCSSQSGHNTVSWYQQALGQGPQFIFQYYREEENGRGNFPPRFSGLQFPNYSSELNVNALELDDSALYLCASRRGGSWEQYFGPGTRLTVT.

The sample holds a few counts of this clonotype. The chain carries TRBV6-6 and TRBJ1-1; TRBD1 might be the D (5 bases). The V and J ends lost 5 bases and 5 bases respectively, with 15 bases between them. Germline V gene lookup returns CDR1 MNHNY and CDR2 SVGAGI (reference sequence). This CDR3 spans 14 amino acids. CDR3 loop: CASSAPKGWTEAFF. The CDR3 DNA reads TGTGCCAGCAGTGCTCCAAAGGGGTGGACTGAAGCTTTCTTT.

The CDR3 DNA reads as TGTGCCAGCTATTGGACAGATAGCTACAATGAGCAGTTCTTC. Translation: CASYWTDSYNEQFF. This chain connects TRBV6-1 to TRBJ2-1; a possible D gene is TRBD1 (6 bases). Germline values: CDR1 MNHNS, CDR2 SASEGT. The CDR3 length is 14 residues. V was trimmed by 8 bases and J by 3 bases, leaving 14 bases between them.

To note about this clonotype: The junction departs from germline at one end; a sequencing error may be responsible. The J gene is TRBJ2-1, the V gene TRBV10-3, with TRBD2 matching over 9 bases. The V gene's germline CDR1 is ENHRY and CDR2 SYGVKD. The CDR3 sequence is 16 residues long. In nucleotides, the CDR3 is TGTGCCATCGGTGAGTCGCGGGAGGGTCAGGGCAATGAGCAGTTCTTC. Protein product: CAIGESREGQGNEQFF.

This CDR3 is CASSEYGQGGGYTF. The CDR3 bases are TGTGCCAGCAGTGAATATGGGCAGGGCGGCGGCTACACCTTC. This sequence joins TRBV25-1 and TRBJ1-2; tentatively, D is TRBD1 (5 bases). Trimming removed 0 bases at V and 8 bases at J, with 13 bases between. The germline gives CDR1 MGHDK, CDR2 SYGVNS. The CDR3 sequence is 14 residues long.

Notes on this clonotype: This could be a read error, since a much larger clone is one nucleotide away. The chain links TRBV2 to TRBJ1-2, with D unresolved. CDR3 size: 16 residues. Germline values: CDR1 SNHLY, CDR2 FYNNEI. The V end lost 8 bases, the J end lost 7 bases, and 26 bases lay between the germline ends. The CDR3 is CASSPSLRSRWGGYTF. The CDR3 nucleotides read TGTGCCAGCTCTCCCTCGCTCAGGTCACGATGGGGTGGCTACACCTTC.

The CDR3 loop reads CSARGVSPSATDTQYF. CDR3 nucleotide sequence: TGCAGTGCTAGAGGGGTTAGCCCCTCTGCCACAGATACGCAGTATTTT. This chain uses TRBV20-1 with TRBJ2-3; D not resolved. CDR1 and CDR2 from the germline V gene are DFQATT and SNEGSKA (reference sequence). The CDR3 spans 16 residues. Trimming left V 1 base short and J 2 bases short, with 16 bases between.

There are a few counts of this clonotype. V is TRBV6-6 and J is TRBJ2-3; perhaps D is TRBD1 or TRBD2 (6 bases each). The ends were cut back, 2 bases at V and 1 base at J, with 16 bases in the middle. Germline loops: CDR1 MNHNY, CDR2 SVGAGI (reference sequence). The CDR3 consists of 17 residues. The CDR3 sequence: CASSYQPPGARTDTQYF. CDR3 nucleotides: TGTGCCAGCAGTTACCAACCCCCGGGGGCTCGCACAGATACGCAGTATTTT.

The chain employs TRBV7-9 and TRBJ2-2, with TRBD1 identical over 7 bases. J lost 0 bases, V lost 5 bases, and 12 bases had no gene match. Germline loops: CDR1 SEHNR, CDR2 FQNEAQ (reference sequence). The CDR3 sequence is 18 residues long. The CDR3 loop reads CASSRLGDSSSNTGELFF. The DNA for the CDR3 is TGTGCCAGCAGCCGCCTTGGGGACAGTAGCTCGAACACCGGGGAGCTGTTTTTT.

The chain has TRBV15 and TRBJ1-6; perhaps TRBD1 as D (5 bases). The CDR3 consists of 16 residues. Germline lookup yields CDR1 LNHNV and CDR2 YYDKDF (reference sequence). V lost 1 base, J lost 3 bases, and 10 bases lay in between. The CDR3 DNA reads TGTGCCACCAGCAGAGGCAGGGAGCACTATAATTCACCCCTCCACTTT. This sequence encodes CATSRGREHYNSPLHF.

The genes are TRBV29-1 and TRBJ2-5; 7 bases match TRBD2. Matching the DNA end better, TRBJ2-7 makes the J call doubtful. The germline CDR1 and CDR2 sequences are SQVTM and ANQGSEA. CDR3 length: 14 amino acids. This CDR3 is CSVVPTSVSYEQYF. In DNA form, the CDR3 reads TGCAGCGTTGTCCCCACTAGCGTCTCCTACGAGCAGTACTTC.

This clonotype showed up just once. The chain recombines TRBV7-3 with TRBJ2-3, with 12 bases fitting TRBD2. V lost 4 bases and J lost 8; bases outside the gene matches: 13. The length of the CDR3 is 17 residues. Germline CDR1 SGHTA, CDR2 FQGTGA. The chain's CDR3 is CASSSTPLAGGPGTQYF. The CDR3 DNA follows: TGTGCCAGCAGCTCGACCCCCCTAGCGGGGGGGCCGGGTACGCAGTATTTT.

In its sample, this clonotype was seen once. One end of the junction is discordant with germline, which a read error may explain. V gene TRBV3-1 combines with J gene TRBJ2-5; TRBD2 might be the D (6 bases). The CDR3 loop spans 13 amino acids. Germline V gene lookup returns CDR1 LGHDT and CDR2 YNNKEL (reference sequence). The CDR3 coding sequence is TGTGCCAACAGCCAACTAGCAGAAGAGACCCAGTACTTC. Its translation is CANSQLAEETQYF.

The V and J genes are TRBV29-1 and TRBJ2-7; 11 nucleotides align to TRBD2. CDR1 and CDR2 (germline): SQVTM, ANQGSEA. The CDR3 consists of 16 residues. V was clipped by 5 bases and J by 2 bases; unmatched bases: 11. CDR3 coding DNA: TGCAGCGTTAGGGCACTAGCGGGGGCCACCGCCTACGAGCAGTACTTC. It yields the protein CSVRALAGATAYEQYF.

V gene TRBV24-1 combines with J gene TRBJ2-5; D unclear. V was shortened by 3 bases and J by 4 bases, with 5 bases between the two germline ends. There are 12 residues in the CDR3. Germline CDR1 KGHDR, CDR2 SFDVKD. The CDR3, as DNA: TGTGCCACCAGTGATCATAGAGAGACCCAGTACTTC. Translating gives CATSDHRETQYF.